The 6 T cell receptor beta chains listed next were all sequenced from one sample in a study of shared clonotypes between healthy human individuals. Profiling relied on immunoSEQ multiplex PCR, and the TCRdb table lists in-frame clones only, not all of them. The sample carries about 1.5 million clones, around 97% recorded once. Source material: naive CD4+ T cells sorted from blood. Specified subset: CD45RA+ positively selected. The receptors stem from a man aged 25-45 years in good health.

The V call is TRBV2, the J call TRBJ2-5; a possible D gene is TRBD2 (6 bases). The V gene lost 0 bases and the J gene lost 5 bases, with 13 bases spanning the gap. This CDR3 comprises 15 residues. CDR1 SNHLY and CDR2 FYNNEI come from the germline V gene. Here the CDR3 reads CASSEAAGPRETQYF. Written as DNA, the CDR3 is TGTGCCAGCAGTGAAGCGGCGGGGCCTCGGGAGACCCAGTACTTC. Based on the CDR3 plus reference TRBV2 and TRBJ2-5, the full variable domain is EPEVTQTPSHQVTQMGQEVILRCVPISNHLYFYWYRQILGQKVEFLVSFYNNEISEKSEIFDDQFSVERPDGSNFTLKIRSTKLEDSAMYFCASSEAAGPRETQYFGPGTRLLVL.

The CDR3: CASSSDRDRAYGYTF. In DNA, the CDR3 is TGTGCCAGCAGCTCGGACCGGGACAGGGCCTATGGCTACACCTTC. The rearrangement links TRBV5-5 to TRBJ1-2, with 9 positions matching TRBD1. Per the germline V gene, CDR1 is SGHKS and CDR2 is YYEKEE (reference sequence). The CDR3 runs to 15 residues. V lost 3 bases and J lost 4; bases outside the gene matches: 7.

The CDR3 reads CASSPTGGYGYTF. In DNA, the CDR3 is TGTGCCAGCAGCCCAACCGGGGGATATGGCTACACCTTC. This sequence joins TRBV7-8 and TRBJ1-2, with D possibly matching TRBD1 (5 bases). CDR1 is SGHVS and CDR2 is FQNEAQ in the germline V gene. Trimming pared 5 bases from V and 5 bases from J, leaving 12 bases between. This CDR3 is built from 13 residues.

V is TRBV7-2 and J is TRBJ2-3; TRBD2 agrees at 7 bases. The CDR3 consists of 13 residues. CDR1 SGHTA and CDR2 FQGNSA come from the germline V gene. Unmatched junction bases numbered 1, after V lost 5 bases and J lost 2 bases. DNA of the CDR3: TGTGCCAGCAGCCGGGACTACACAGATACGCAGTATTTT. It encodes CASSRDYTDTQYF.

The chain recombines TRBV28 with TRBJ2-5; 7 bases are shared with TRBD1. Per germline, CDR1 MDHEN and CDR2 SYDVKM. V shed 6 bases, J shed 1 base, and the junction held 8 bases outside the gene matches. This CDR3 is built from 15 residues. The CDR3 nucleotides are TGTGCCAGCAGCACCTCTCGGGACAGCCAAGAGACCCAGTACTTC. This codes for CASSTSRDSQETQYF.

Concerning this clone itself: This sample also contains other DNA sequences that code for the same CDR3. The rearrangement links TRBV7-7 to TRBJ2-2; D unclear. Germline CDR1 reads SSHAT; CDR2 reads FNYEAQ (reference sequence). Trimming stripped 5 bases from V and 1 base from J, with 5 bases between. This CDR3 has 13 amino acids. The CDR3 bases are TGTGCCAGCAGCGGGCAGAACACCGGGGAGCTGTTTTTT. This encodes CASSGQNTGELFF. The full variable domain, in which reference TRBV7-7 and TRBJ2-2 provide the parts outside the CDR3, is GAGVSQSPRYKVTKRGQDVTLRCDPISSHATLYWYQQALGQGPEFLTYFNYEAQPDKSGLPSDRFSAERPEGSISTLTIQRTEQRDSAMYRCASSGQNTGELFFGEGSRLTVL.